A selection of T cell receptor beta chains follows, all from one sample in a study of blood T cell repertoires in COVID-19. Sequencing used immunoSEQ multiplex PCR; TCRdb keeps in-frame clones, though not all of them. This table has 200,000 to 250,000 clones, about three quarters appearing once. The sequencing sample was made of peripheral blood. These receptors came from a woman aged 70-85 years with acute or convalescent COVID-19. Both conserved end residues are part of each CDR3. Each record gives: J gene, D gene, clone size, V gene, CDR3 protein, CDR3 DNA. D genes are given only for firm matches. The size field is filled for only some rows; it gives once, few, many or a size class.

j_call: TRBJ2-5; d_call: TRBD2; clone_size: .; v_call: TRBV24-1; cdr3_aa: CATRGTSGSEKETQYF; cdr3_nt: TGTGCCACCAGGGGGACTAGCGGGAGTGAAAAGGAGACCCAGTACTTC
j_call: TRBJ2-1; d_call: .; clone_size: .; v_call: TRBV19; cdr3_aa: CASKNGGGGYSYNEQFF; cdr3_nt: TGTGCCAGTAAAAATGGGGGGGGCGGTTACTCCTACAATGAGCAGTTCTTC
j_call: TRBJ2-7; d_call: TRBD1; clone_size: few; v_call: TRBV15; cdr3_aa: CATSRPGTGFTYEQYF; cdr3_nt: TGTGCCACCAGCAGGCCTGGGACAGGGTTTACCTACGAGCAGTACTTC
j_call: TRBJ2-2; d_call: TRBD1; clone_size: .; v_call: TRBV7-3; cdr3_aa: CASSHGDRGPTGELFF; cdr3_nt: TGTGCCAGCAGCCACGGGGACAGGGGGCCTACCGGGGAGCTGTTTTTT
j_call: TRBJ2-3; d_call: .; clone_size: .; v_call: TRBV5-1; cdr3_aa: CASSYREPSTDTQYF; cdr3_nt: TGCGCCAGCAGCTACAGGGAACCTAGCACAGATACGCAGTATTTT
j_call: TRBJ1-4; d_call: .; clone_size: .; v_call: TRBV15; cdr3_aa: CATSRDHSATNEKLFF; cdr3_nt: TGTGCCACCAGCAGAGATCACAGTGCAACTAATGAAAAACTGTTTTTT
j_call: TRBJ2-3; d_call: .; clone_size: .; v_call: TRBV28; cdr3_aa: CASSLSTAWRPDTQYF; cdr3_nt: TGTGCCAGCAGTTTATCTACGGCCTGGAGGCCAGATACGCAGTATTTT
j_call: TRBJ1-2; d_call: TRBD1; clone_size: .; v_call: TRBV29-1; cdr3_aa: CSVPGQDNYGYTF; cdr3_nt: TGCAGCGTGCCGGGACAGGACAACTATGGCTACACCTTC
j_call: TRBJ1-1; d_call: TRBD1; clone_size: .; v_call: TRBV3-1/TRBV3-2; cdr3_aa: CASRKGQGYTEAFF; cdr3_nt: TGTGCCAGCCGCAAGGGACAGGGGTACACTGAAGCTTTCTTT
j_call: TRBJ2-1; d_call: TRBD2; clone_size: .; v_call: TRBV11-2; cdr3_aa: CASSLAAGGDREQFF; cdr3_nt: TGTGCCAGCAGCTTAGCCGCGGGAGGAGACCGTGAGCAGTTCTTC
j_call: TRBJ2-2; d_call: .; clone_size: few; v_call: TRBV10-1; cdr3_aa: CASSESISGNTGELFF; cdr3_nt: TGCGCCAGCAGTGAGTCTATTAGCGGGAACACCGGGGAGCTGTTTTTT
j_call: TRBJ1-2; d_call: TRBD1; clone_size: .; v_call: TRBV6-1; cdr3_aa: CASSDPGQEIYDYTF; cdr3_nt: TGTGCCAGCAGTGATCCGGGACAGGAGATCTATGACTACACCTTC
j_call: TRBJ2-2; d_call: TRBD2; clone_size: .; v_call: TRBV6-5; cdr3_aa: CASRVAGGFTGELFF; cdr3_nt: TGTGCCAGCAGGGTTGCGGGAGGATTCACCGGGGAGCTGTTTTTT
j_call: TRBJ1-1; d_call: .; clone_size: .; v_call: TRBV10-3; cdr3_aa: CAISETRDNTEAFF; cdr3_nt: TGTGCCATCAGTGAGACCCGGGATAACACTGAAGCTTTCTTT
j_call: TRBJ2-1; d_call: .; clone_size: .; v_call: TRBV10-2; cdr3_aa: CASSEPQEQFF; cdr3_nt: TGCGCCAGCAGTGAGCCGCAGGAGCAGTTCTTC
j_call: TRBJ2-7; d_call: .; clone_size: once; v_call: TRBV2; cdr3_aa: CASSLTRRHEQYF; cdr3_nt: TGTGCCAGCAGTCTGACTAGGAGGCACGAGCAGTACTTC
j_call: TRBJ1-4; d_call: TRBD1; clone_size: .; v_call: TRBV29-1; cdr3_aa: CSAGGITGGEKLFF; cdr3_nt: TGCAGCGCCGGGGGAATTACAGGGGGTGAAAAACTGTTTTTT
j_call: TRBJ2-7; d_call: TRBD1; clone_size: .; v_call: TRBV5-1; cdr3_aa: CASSLAPGTGAYEQYF; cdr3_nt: TGCGCCAGCAGCTTGGCACCCGGGACAGGAGCCTACGAGCAGTACTTC
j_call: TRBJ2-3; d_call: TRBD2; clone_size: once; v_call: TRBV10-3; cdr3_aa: CAISGLTSSDTDTQYF; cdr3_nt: TGTGCCATCAGTGGGTTGACTAGCAGCGACACAGATACGCAGTATTTT
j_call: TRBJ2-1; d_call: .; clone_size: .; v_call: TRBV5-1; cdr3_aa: CASSLSTSYNEQFF; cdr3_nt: TGCGCCAGCAGCTTGTCTACGTCCTACAATGAGCAGTTCTTC
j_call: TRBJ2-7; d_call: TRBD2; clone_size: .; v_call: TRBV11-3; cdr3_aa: CASSSSGTYEQYF; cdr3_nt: TGTGCCAGCAGCTCTAGCGGGACCTACGAGCAGTACTTC
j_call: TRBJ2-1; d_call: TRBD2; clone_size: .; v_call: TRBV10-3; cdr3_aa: CAISGGLAGSYNEQFF; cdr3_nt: TGTGCCATCAGTGGGGGACTAGCGGGAAGTTACAATGAGCAGTTCTTC
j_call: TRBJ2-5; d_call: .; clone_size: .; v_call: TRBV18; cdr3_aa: CASSPVTNQETQYF; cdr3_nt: TGTGCCAGCTCACCGGTGACAAATCAAGAGACCCAGTACTTC
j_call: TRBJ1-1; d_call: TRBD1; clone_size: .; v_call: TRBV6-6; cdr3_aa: CASSSTGMGYGAFF; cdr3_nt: TGTGCCAGCAGCTCGACAGGGATGGGGTATGGGGCTTTCTTT
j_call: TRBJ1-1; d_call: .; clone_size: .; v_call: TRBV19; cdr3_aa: CASSIWATGLSFRPRNTEAFF; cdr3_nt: TGTGCCAGTAGTATTTGGGCCACTGGACTCTCGTTTAGGCCACGGAACACTGAAGCTTTCTTT
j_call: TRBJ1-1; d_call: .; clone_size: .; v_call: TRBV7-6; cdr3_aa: CASSLLSGANTEAFF; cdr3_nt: TGTGCCAGCAGCTTACTTTCTGGGGCTAACACTGAAGCTTTCTTT
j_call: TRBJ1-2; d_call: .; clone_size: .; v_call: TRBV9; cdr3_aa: CASSGEGVVIYGYTF; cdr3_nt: TGTGCCAGCTCCGGGGAGGGGGTTGTAATCTATGGCTACACCTTC
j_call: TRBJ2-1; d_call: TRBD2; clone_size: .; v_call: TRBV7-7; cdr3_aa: CASSLAPGLAGPSSYNEQFF; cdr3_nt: TGTGCTAGCAGCTTAGCGCCAGGACTAGCGGGGCCAAGCTCCTACAATGAGCAGTTCTTC
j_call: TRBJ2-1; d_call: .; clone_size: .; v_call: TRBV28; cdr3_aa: CASSLSELEQFF; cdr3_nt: TGTGCCAGCAGTTTATCGGAGCTTGAGCAGTTCTTC
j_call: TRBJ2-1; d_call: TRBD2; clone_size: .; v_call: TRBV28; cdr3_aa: CASSLLLAGGYEYNEQFF; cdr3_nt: TGTGCCAGCAGCTTGCTCCTAGCGGGAGGGTACGAATACAATGAGCAGTTCTTC
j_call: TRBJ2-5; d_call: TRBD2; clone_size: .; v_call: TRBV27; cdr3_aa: CASSFRREIETQYF; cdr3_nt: TGTGCCAGCAGTTTTCGGCGGGAGATAGAGACCCAGTACTTC
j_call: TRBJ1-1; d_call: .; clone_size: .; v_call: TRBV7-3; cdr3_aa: CASSLTLRSEAFF; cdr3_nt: TGTGCCAGCAGCTTAACTCTAAGGAGTGAAGCTTTCTTT
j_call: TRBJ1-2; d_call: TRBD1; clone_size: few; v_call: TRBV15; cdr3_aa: CATSRWTGRHGYTF; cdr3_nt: TGTGCCACCAGCAGGTGGACAGGGAGGCACGGCTACACCTTC
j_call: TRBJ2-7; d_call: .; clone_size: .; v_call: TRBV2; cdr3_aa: CASRPALGDEQYF; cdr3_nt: TGTGCCAGCAGACCTGCACTCGGGGACGAGCAGTACTTC
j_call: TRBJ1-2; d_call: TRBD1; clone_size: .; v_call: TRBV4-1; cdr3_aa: CASSRTGTGDYGYTF; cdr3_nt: TGCGCCAGCAGCCGAACCGGGACAGGAGACTATGGCTACACCTTC
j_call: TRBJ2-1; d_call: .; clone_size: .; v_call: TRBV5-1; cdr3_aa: CASSLRTLEEQFF; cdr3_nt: TGCGCCAGCAGCTTACGGACTCTTGAGGAGCAGTTCTTC
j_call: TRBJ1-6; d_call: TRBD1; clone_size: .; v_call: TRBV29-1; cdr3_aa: CSVKSGTGGSPLHF; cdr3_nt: TGCAGCGTTAAATCCGGGACAGGGGGTTCACCCCTCCACTTT
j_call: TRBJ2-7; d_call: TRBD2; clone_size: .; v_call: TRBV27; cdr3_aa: CASRHTSGSNEQYF; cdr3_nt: TGTGCCAGCCGACACACTAGCGGGAGTAACGAGCAGTACTTC
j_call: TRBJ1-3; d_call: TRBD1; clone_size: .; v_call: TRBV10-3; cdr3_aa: CAIRPDRAGNTIYF; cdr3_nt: TGTGCCATCAGACCCGACAGGGCTGGAAACACCATATATTTT
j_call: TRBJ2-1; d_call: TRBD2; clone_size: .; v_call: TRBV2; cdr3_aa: CASSGTSGTYNEQFF; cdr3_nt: TGTGCCAGCAGCGGGACTAGCGGGACCTACAATGAGCAGTTCTTC
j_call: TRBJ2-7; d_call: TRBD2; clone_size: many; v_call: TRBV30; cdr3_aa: CAWGTSGRVEQYF; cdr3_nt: TGTGCCTGGGGGACTAGCGGGAGGGTCGAGCAGTACTTC
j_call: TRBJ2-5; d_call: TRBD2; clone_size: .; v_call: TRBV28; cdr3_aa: CASIGGGTETQYF; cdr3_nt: TGTGCCAGCATTGGGGGGGGAACTGAGACCCAGTACTTC
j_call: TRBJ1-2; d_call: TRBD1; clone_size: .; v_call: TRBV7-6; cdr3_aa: CASSIGTGGNYGYTF; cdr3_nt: TGTGCCAGCAGCATAGGGACAGGGGGGAACTATGGCTACACCTTC
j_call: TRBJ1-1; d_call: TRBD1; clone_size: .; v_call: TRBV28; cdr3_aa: CASSLPRQGSEAFF; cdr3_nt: TGTGCCAGCAGTTTACCCCGACAGGGTTCTGAAGCTTTCTTT
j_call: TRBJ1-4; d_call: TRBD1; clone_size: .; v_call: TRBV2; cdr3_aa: CASSLQGLNEKLFF; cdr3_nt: TGTGCCAGCAGCCTACAGGGGTTAAATGAAAAACTGTTTTTT
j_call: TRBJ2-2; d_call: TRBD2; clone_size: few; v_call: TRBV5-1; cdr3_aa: CASSPGLATHTGELFF; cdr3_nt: TGCGCCAGCAGCCCGGGACTAGCGACTCACACCGGGGAGCTGTTTTTT
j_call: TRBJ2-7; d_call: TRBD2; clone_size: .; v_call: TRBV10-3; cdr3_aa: CATLGGGSLYEQYF; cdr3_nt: TGTGCCACCTTGGGGGGGGGTTCCCTCTACGAGCAGTACTTC
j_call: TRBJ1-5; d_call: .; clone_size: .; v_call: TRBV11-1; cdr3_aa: CASSPRVLQPQHF; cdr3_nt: TGTGCCAGCAGCCCTCGGGTTCTCCAGCCCCAGCATTTT